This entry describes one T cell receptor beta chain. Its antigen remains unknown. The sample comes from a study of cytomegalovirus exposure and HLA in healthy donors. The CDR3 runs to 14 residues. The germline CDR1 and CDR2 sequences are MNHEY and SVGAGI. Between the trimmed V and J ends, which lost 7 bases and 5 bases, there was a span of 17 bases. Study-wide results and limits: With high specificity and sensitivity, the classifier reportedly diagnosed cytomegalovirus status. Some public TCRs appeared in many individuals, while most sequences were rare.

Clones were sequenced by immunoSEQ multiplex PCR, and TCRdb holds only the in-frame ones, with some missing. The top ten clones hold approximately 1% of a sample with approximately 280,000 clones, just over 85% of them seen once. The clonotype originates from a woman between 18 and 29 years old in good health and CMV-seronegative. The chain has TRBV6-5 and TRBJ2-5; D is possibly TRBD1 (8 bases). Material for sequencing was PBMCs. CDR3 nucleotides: TGTGCCAGCAATACAGGGGGAGGGCGGGAGACCCAGTACTTC. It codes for CASNTGGGRETQYF.